Detailed here is one T cell receptor (beta chain). No donor was unhealthy or non-Caucasian. This record belongs to a study of identical twins. The CDR3 spans 16 residues. Per germline, CDR1 MNHGY and CDR2 SAAAGT. V was trimmed by 5 bases and J by 0 bases, leaving 13 bases between them. With template switching, a universal primer site was added, and the cDNA carried unique molecular identifiers. MiXCR was run by TCRdb on the 5' RACE reads, yielding one entry per CDR3 protein. The sample lists over 550,000 distinct CDR3 sequences, under 8.5% occurring once. This sample also appeared in a second study, on yellow fever vaccine responses in identical twins. That study adds: Reportedly, the T cell response mounted by twins to vaccine seemed partly convergent, partly personalized.

The sequenced sample was PBMCs. The V and J genes are TRBV6-8 and TRBJ2-2, with D possibly TRBD1 on 5 matching bases. The clonotype was recovered from a woman younger than 35 in good health. The CDR3 region is CASSSPPTANTGELFF. DNA for the CDR3: TGTGCCAGCAGTAGCCCGCCGACAGCGAACACCGGGGAGCTGTTTTTT.